This note documents a single T cell receptor beta chain sequence. This clonotype was picked up a small number of times. The specificity of this receptor is unknown. No base qualities exist here, and no much larger clone lies one base off it. V loses 4 bases at its end and J loses 8 bases; junction bases beyond the gene matches: 11. The CDR3 has 15 amino acids, counting the end cysteine and phenylalanine. Just CDR3 DNA is preserved here, 45 bases in frame from base 1. Sequences SGHVS (CDR1) and FNYEAQ (CDR2) are obtained from the germline V gene. The run used an Illumina HiSeq 1500. The public reads were reprocessed in TCRdb via fastp at Q25 and MiXCR, keeping in-frame beta chains. CDR3 protein sequences are deduplicated, and each keeps its most common genes and DNA. The sample data list approximately 990,000 distinct CDR3 sequences, and 25% to 40% of these were observed just once. Together, the top ten hold roughly 13% of the sample.

These data originate in a study of T cell repertoires in cytomegalovirus infection (dated by TCRdb to between 2018 and 2020). Notes on the research overall: Alongside well-studied HLA-B-restricted epitopes, the peptide stimulations were aimed at recently identified HLA-C-restricted CMV epitopes, whose presentation resists viral immunomodulation. The HLA type of each donor mattered for the analysis, because public TCR beta signatures pointed to carriage of CMV infection along with the matching HLA type. The investigation overall reported the following: The ex vivo response was dominated by HLA-C-restricted CMV-specific TCR beta clonotypes, which also provided the single most frequent clonotype in two of eight donors. Cumulative frequency of public TCR beta family members discriminated carriers of CMV infection plus the relevant HLA type in this cohort and an independent approximately 360-donor cohort.

The sample's treatment or condition label, decoded: in vitro stimulation with specific CMV peptide epitopes to enrich CMV-specific T cells. The rearrangement joined TRBV7-6 to TRBJ2-4, with TRBD1 identical over 7 junction bases. This specimen consisted of cultured CD8+ T cells from PBMCs, obtained from culture after CMV antigen stimulation. The TCR originated in a human donor in good health (CMV status not recorded). Some clones in this sample may be carry-over from other donors' samples. The CDR3 protein is CASSSLDRDQYIQYF. The sequenced DNA is TGTGCCAGCAGCTCGTTAGACAGGGACCAATACATTCAGTACTTC.